Below are 21 T cell receptor beta chains sequenced from a single sample in a study of cytomegalovirus exposure and HLA in healthy donors listed by TCRdb under 2017. Receptor libraries were prepared by the immunoSEQ multiplex PCR assay. For the multiplex PCR, a mixture combining 60 forward primers for TCR Vbeta segments and 13 reverse primers for TCR Jbeta segments was used. TCRdb retrieved this table from immuneACCESS and kept in-frame rearrangements only. Not all clones are present; in checked studies, unresolved V genes account for under half, and no reason is known for the remainder. The sample table holds under 200,000 clones, of which roughly 75% were seen once. The ten largest clones take up 4.9% of the sample. Input material: PBMCs. The receptors stem from a male donor in good health and CMV-seronegative.

CDR3 sequence reads: CASSSSSGGASGKNIQYF. As DNA, the CDR3 is TGTGCCAGCAGCTCATCTAGCGGGGGGGCTTCAGGCAAAAACATTCAGTACTTC. The chain recombines TRBV7-8 with TRBJ2-4; 12 bases are a match to TRBD2. This CDR3 spans 18 amino acids. Germline V gene data show CDR1 as SGHVS and CDR2 as FQNEAQ. V gave up 4 bases and J gave up 3 bases; unmatched junction bases: 10.

The chain combines TRBV10-3 with TRBJ1-2; 8 bases are a match to TRBD1. Losses at the gene ends were 4 bases for V and 6 bases for J; bases not matched to a gene: 10. The CDR3 runs 15 residues. Germline V gene lookup returns CDR1 ENHRY and CDR2 SYGVKD. CDR3 sequence: CAISGNKQGANGYTF. The CDR3 DNA reads TGTGCCATCAGTGGGAATAAGCAGGGGGCGAATGGCTACACCTTC.

This rearrangement joins TRBV27 to TRBJ2-3; 9 positions match TRBD2. The V gene end was trimmed by 5 bases and the J gene end by 5 bases; junction bases not matched to a gene: 11. Looked up from germline, CDR1 is MNHEY and CDR2 is SMNVEV (reference sequence). The CDR3 contains 16 residues. The CDR3 is CASSTPRVAGEDTQYF. In DNA, the CDR3 is TGTGCCAGCAGTACGCCGCGAGTAGCGGGAGAAGATACGCAGTATTTT.

The chain carries TRBV5-1 and TRBJ1-4; 7 bases are a match to TRBD1. Germline CDR1 and CDR2: SGHRS and YFSETQ. CDR3 length: 15 amino acids. The trim removed 5 bases at V and 0 bases at J, leaving 4 bases unmatched. The CDR3 sequence is CASRATGATNEKLFF. In DNA form, the CDR3 reads TGCGCCAGCAGGGCTACAGGGGCAACTAATGAAAAACTGTTTTTT.

This clone was seen a few times. This sequence joins TRBV6-5 and TRBJ1-4, with no clear D. Germline CDR1 MNHEY, CDR2 SVGAGI. CDR3 length: 15 amino acids. Trimming stripped 0 bases from V and 6 bases from J, with 11 bases between. CDR3 sequence reads: CASSYSVSPDEKLFF. The CDR3, as DNA: TGTGCCAGCAGTTACTCAGTTAGCCCTGATGAAAAACTGTTTTTT.

The rearrangement joins TRBV18 to TRBJ1-2; tentative D call: TRBD1 (6 bases). Trimming removed 6 bases from V and 4 bases from J, with 15 bases in between. The CDR3 is 14 amino acids. CDR1 KGHSH and CDR2 LQKENI come from the germline V gene. CDR3 DNA: TGTGCCAGCTCCGACAGGAGAAGTTCCTATGGCTACACCTTC. It is translated as CASSDRRSSYGYTF.

The chain couples TRBV6-6 to TRBJ1-2, with 7 bases aligning to TRBD1. Germline-derived CDR1 and CDR2 are MNHNY and SVGAGI (reference sequence). The V segment lost 2 bases and the J segment 8 bases; nucleotides outside the gene matches: 14. The CDR3 spans 16 residues. This CDR3 reads CASSYAQGEGRGGYTF. The CDR3 coding sequence is TGTGCCAGCAGTTACGCCCAGGGCGAGGGCAGGGGGGGCTACACCTTC.

The V call is TRBV5-1, the J call TRBJ1-3, with D maybe TRBD1 (6 bases). The CDR3 totals 17 residues. The ends were cut back, 2 bases at V and 0 bases at J, with 15 bases in the middle. Looked up from germline, CDR1 is SGHRS and CDR2 is YFSETQ. The DNA for the CDR3 is TGCGCCAGCAGCTTAGCCCCTCAGACAGGCTCTGGAAACACCATATATTTT. This codes for CASSLAPQTGSGNTIYF. Supplemented by reference TRBV5-1 and TRBJ1-3, the full variable domain reads KAGVTQTPRYLIKTRGQQVTLSCSPISGHRSVSWYQQTPGQGLQFLFEYFSETQRNKGNFPGRFSGRQFSNSRSEMNVSTLELGDSALYLCASSLAPQTGSGNTIYFGEGSWLTVV.

This clone was found a few times. The gene calls are TRBV6-5 and TRBJ2-2; possibly TRBD2 for D (5 bases). Trimming pared 10 bases from V and 3 bases from J, leaving 9 bases between. The CDR3 totals 12 residues. The germline gives CDR1 MNHEY, CDR2 SVGAGI. The CDR3 sequence: CATTRDTGELFF. In nucleotides, the CDR3 is TGTGCCACCACTAGGGACACCGGGGAGCTGTTTTTT.

This clone showed up just once. The chain employs TRBV6-5 and TRBJ1-2; 7 bases match TRBD1. CDR1 is MNHEY, CDR2 SVGAGI, per germline. J was trimmed by 7 bases and V by 0 bases; bases with no gene match: 8. The CDR3 contains 15 residues. This CDR3 reads CASSYSRQGSVGYTF. DNA of the CDR3: TGTGCCAGCAGTTACTCGAGACAGGGATCGGTTGGCTACACCTTC.

This chain uses TRBV5-6 with TRBJ1-3, with 8 bases that match TRBD1. Germline assignment: CDR1 SGHDT and CDR2 YYEEEE. Trimming removed 2 bases from V and 3 bases from J; junction bases left unmatched: 7. The CDR3 contains 16 residues. The CDR3 region is CASSLWTGSFGNTIYF. DNA of the CDR3: TGTGCCAGCAGCTTATGGACAGGGTCTTTTGGAAACACCATATATTTT.

CDR3 DNA sequence: TGTGCCAGCAGTGAACGGGGTACGGGAAGCACAGATACGCAGTATTTT. Amino acids: CASSERGTGSTDTQYF. The V call is TRBV6-1, the J call TRBJ2-3; weak D call: TRBD2 (5 bases). CDR3 length: 16 residues. CDR1 is MNHNS and CDR2 is SASEGT in the germline V gene. The V gene lost 2 bases and the J gene lost 0 bases, with 12 bases spanning the gap.

A note on this clone: This sample includes further DNA sequences coding for the same CDR3. The chain employs TRBV6-1 and TRBJ1-6; 7 positions match TRBD1. The V gene's germline CDR1 is MNHNS and CDR2 SASEGT. Trimming cost V 8 bases and J 6 bases; bases outside gene matches: 4. The CDR3 loop spans 13 amino acids. CDR3 DNA: TGTGCCAGCCGACAGGGCCTTAATTCACCCCTCCACTTT. Its protein is CASRQGLNSPLHF.

The chain is built from TRBV28 and TRBJ1-6, with a weak D call TRBD1 (5 bases). The CDR3 contains 13 residues. Trimming shortened V by 11 bases and J by 9 bases, and 17 bases separated the two germline ends. Looked up from germline, CDR1 is MDHEN and CDR2 is SYDVKM. CDR3 sequence reads: CAVNGGQFSPLHF. CDR3 in DNA: TGTGCCGTTAACGGGGGTCAATTTTCACCCCTCCACTTT.

The chain employs TRBV5-1 and TRBJ2-7, with 7 bases identical to TRBD1. CDR3 size: 15 residues. Germline CDR1 reads SGHRS; CDR2 reads YFSETQ. The trim removed 2 bases at V and 7 bases at J, leaving 12 bases unmatched. CDR3 nucleotides: TGCGCCAGCAGCTTCGACAGGGCGATCTCTCTGGAGCAGTACTTC. It specifies CASSFDRAISLEQYF. The full variable domain, with the rest looked up from reference TRBV5-1 and TRBJ2-7, is KAGVTQTPRYLIKTRGQQVTLSCSPISGHRSVSWYQQTPGQGLQFLFEYFSETQRNKGNFPGRFSGRQFSNSRSEMNVSTLELGDSALYLCASSFDRAISLEQYFGPGTRLTVT.

The genes are TRBV9 and TRBJ2-5; unclear D gene. This CDR3 has 13 residues. Deletions cut 0 bases from V and 4 bases from J, with 7 bases between. The germline V gene encodes CDR1 SGDLS and CDR2 YYNGEE. DNA of the CDR3: TGTGCCAGCAGCGTAGTGAGTGGAGAGACCCAGTACTTC. Encoded protein: CASSVVSGETQYF. Full variable domain (missing parts from reference TRBV9 and TRBJ2-5): DSGVTQTPKHLITATGQRVTLRCSPRSGDLSVYWYQQSLDQGLQFLIQYYNGEERAKGNILERFSAQQFPDLHSELNLSSLELGDSALYFCASSVVSGETQYFGPGTRLLVL.

The rearrangement joins TRBV18 to TRBJ1-4; D might be TRBD1 (5 bases). CDR1 and CDR2 (germline): KGHSH, LQKENI. Trimming pared 0 bases from V and 5 bases from J, leaving 10 bases between. The CDR3 loop spans 15 amino acids. The CDR3 DNA reads TGTGCCAGCTCACCACCGGGACTGCCGAATGAAAAACTGTTTTTT. Its protein is CASSPPGLPNEKLFF.

The J gene is TRBJ2-1, the V gene TRBV11-3; 11 positions agree with TRBD2. The germline V gene has CDR1 SGHNT and CDR2 YENEEA. Unmatched junction bases numbered 6, after V lost 5 bases and J lost 9 bases. The CDR3 extends over 14 amino acids. Written as DNA, the CDR3 is TGTGCCAGCAGCCCCGGGACTAGCGGCAGTGAGCAGTTCTTC. Translating it yields CASSPGTSGSEQFF.

V and J are TRBV27 and TRBJ2-7; TRBD2 matches at 8 bases. J was trimmed by 0 bases and V by 1 base; bases with no gene match: 2. The CDR3 runs 15 residues. From germline, CDR1 is MNHEY and CDR2 SMNVEV (reference sequence). CDR3 sequence (DNA): TGTGCCAGCAGTTTATTGGGGACTAGCTCCTACGAGCAGTACTTC. Its translation is CASSLLGTSSYEQYF.

This clone was seen once. The rearrangement uses TRBV7-2 and TRBJ1-1; D ambiguous. Germline values: CDR1 SGHTA, CDR2 FQGNSA. V dropped 1 base and J dropped 0 bases, with 6 bases sitting between them. CDR3 length: 14 residues. CDR3 in amino acids: CASSLGSLNTEAFF. CDR3 bases: TGTGCCAGCAGCTTAGGTTCTTTGAACACTGAAGCTTTCTTT. The entire variable domain, with the rest obtained from reference TRBV7-2 and TRBJ1-1, is as follows: GAGVSQSPSNKVTEKGKDVELRCDPISGHTALYWYRQSLGQGLEFLIYFQGNSAPDKSGLPSDRFSAERTGGSVSTLTIQRTQQEDSAVYLCASSLGSLNTEAFFGQGTRLTVV.

This CDR3 is CASSFYSTSINEQFF. The CDR3 nucleotides are TGTGCCAGCAGCTTTTATAGTACTAGTATCAATGAGCAGTTCTTC. V is TRBV7-2 and J is TRBJ2-1; a possible D gene is TRBD2 (5 bases). This CDR3 has 15 residues. V gave up 3 bases and J gave up 6 bases, with 15 bases separating them. From germline, CDR1 is SGHTA and CDR2 FQGNSA.